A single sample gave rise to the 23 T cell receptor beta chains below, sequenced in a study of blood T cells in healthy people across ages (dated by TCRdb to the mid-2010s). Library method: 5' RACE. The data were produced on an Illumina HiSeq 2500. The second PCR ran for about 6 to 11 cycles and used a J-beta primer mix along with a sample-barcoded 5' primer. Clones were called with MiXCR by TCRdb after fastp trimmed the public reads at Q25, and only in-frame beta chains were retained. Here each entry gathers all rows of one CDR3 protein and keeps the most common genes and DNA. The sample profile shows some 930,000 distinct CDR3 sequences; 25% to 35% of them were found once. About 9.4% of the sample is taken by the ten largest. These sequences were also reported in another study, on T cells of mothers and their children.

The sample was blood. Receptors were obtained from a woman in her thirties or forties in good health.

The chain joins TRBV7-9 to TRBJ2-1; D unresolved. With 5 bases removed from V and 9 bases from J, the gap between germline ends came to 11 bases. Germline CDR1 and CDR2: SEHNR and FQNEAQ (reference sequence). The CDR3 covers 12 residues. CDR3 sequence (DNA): TGTGCCAGCAGCCCAGTAGTCATTGAGCAGTTCTTC. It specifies CASSPVVIEQFF. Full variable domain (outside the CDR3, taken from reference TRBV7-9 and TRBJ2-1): DTGVSQNPRHKITKRGQNVTFRCDPISEHNRLYWYRQTLGQGPEFLTYFQNEAQLEKSRLLSDRFSAERPKGSFSTLEIQRTEQGDSAMYLCASSPVVIEQFFGPGTRLTVL.

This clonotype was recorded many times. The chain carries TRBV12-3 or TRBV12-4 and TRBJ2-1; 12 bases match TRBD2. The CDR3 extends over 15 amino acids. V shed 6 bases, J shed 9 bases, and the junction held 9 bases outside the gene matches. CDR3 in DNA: TGTGCCAGCAGCTCCCTAGCGGGGGGGCTGGGTGAGCAGTTCTTC. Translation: CASSSLAGGLGEQFF.

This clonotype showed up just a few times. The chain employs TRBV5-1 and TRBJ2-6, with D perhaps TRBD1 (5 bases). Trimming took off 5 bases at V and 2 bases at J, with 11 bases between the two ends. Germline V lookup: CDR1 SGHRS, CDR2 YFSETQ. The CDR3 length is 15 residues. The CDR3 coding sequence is TGCGCCAGCAGTCAAGGGGTGGCTGGGGCCAACGTCCTGACTTTC. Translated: CASSQGVAGANVLTF.

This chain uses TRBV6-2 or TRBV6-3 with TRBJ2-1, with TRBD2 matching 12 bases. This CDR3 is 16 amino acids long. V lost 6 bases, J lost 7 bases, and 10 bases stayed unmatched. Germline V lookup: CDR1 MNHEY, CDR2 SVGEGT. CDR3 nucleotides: TGTGCCAGCAGCCTCCCCCGACTAGCGGGGGTTAATGAGCAGTTCTTC. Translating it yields CASSLPRLAGVNEQFF.

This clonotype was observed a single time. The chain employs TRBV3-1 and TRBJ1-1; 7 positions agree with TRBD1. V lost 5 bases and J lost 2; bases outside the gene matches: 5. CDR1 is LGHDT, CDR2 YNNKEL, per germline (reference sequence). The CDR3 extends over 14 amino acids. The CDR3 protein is CASSVRDSNTEAFF. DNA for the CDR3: TGTGCCAGCAGCGTACGGGACAGTAACACTGAAGCTTTCTTT. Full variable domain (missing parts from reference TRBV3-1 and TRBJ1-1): DTAVSQTPKYLVTQMGNDKSIKCEQNLGHDTMYWYKQDSKKFLKIMFSYNNKELIINETVPNRFSPKSPDKAHLNLHINSLELGDSAVYFCASSVRDSNTEAFFGQGTRLTVV.

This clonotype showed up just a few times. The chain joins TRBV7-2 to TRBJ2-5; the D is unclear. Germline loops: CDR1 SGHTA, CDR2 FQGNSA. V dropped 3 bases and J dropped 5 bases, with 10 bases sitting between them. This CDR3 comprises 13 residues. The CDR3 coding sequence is TGTGCCAGCAGCTTTAACAGTAGGGAGACCCAGTACTTC. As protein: CASSFNSRETQYF. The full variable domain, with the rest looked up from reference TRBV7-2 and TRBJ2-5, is GAGVSQSPSNKVTEKGKDVELRCDPISGHTALYWYRQSLGQGLEFLIYFQGNSAPDKSGLPSDRFSAERTGGSVSTLTIQRTQQEDSAVYLCASSFNSRETQYFGPGTRLLVL.

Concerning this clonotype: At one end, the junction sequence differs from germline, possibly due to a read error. CDR3 in DNA: TGTGCCAGTAGCTCCATGAGAGGCTACACCTTC. Translating gives CASSSMRGYTF. The chain has TRBV7-9 and TRBJ1-2; no clear D gene. CDR1 is SEHNR, CDR2 FQNEAQ, per germline (reference sequence). This CDR3 has 11 residues.

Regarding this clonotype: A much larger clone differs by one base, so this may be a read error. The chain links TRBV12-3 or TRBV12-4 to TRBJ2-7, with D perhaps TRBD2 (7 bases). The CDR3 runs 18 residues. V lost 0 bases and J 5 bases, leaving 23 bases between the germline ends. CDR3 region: CASSLAVVSRGAFNEQYF. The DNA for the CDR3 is TGTGCCAGCAGTTTAGCTGTTGTGTCACGGGGGGCGTTCAACGAGCAGTACTTC.

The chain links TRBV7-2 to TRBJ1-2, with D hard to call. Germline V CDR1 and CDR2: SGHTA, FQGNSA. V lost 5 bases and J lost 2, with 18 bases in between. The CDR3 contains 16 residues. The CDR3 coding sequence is TGTGCCAGCAGCGCTTTGGCAGCCACTTCGAACTATGGCTACACCTTC. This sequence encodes CASSALAATSNYGYTF.

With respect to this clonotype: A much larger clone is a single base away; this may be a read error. The CDR3 coding sequence is TGTGCCAGCAGTCACGGACTCAACAATGAGCAGTACTTC. Residues: CASSHGLNNEQYF. The J gene is TRBJ2-7, the V gene TRBV27; D is perhaps TRBD2 (5 bases). Germline V gives CDR1 MNHEY, CDR2 SMNVEV (reference sequence). This CDR3 contains 13 residues. V was trimmed by 5 bases and J by 7 bases, leaving 15 bases between them.

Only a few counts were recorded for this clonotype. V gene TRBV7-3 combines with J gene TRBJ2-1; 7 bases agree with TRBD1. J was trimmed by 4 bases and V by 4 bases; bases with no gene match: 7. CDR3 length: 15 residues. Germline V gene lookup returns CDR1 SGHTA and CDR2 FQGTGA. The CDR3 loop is CASSSQGQRYNEQFF. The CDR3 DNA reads TGTGCCAGCAGCTCCCAGGGACAGAGATACAATGAGCAGTTCTTC.

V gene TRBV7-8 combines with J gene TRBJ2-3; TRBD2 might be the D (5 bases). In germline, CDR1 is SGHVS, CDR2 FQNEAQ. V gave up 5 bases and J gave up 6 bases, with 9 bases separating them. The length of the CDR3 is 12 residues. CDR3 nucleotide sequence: TGTGCCAGCAGCGTAAGGGAGGATACGCAGTATTTT. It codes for CASSVREDTQYF.

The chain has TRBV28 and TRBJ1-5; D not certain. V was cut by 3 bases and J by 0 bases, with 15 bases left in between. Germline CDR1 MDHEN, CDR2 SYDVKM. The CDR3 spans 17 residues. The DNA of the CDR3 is TGTGCCAGCAGTTTGGGGTCGGTCCGGTATAGCAATCAGCCCCAGCATTTT. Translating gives CASSLGSVRYSNQPQHF. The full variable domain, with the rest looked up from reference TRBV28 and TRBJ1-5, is DVKVTQSSRYLVKRTGEKVFLECVQDMDHENMFWYRQDPGLGLRLIYFSYDVKMKEKGDIPEGYSVSREKKERFSLILESASTNQTSMYLCASSLGSVRYSNQPQHFGDGTRLSIL.

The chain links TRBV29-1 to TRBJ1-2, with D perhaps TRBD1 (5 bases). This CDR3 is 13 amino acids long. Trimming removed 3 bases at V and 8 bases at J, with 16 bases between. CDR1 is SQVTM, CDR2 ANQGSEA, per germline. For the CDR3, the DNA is TGCAGCGTTGACCCAACAGGTACGAGAGGCTACACCTTC. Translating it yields CSVDPTGTRGYTF.

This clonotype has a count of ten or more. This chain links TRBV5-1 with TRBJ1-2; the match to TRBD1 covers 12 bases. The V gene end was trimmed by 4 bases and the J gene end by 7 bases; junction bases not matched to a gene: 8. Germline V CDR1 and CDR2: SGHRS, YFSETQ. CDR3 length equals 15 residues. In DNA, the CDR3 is TGCGCCAGCAGCGGAGGGACAGGGGGCGCCGGTGGCTACACCTTC. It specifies CASSGGTGGAGGYTF.

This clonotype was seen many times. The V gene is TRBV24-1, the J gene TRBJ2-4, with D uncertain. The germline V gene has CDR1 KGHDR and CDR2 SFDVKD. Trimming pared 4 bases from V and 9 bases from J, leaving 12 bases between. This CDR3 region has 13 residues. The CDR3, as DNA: TGTGCCACCAGTGACCCCACCGTGGCCATTCAGTACTTC. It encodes CATSDPTVAIQYF.

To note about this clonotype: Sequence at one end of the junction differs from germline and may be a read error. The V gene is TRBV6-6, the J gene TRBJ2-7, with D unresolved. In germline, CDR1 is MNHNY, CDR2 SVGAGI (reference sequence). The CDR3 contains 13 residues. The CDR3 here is CASSQQNSGEQCF. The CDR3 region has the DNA TGTGCCAGCAGTCAGCAAAACAGTGGCGAGCAGTGTTTC.

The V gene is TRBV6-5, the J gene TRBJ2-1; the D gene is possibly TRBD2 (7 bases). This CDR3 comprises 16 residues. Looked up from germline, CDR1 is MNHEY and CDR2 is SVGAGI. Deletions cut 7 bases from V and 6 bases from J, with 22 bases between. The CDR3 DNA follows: TGTGCCAGCACCCGGACTTGGGCGGGGGCCTGCAATGAGCAGTTCTTC. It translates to CASTRTWAGACNEQFF.

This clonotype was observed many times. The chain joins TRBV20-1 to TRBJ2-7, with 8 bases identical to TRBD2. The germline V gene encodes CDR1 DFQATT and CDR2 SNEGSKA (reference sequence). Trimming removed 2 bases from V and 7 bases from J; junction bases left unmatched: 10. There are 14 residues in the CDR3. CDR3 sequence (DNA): TGCAGTGCTAGATTGGGTCGGGGGGGCCGAGAGCAGTACTTC. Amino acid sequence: CSARLGRGGREQYF.

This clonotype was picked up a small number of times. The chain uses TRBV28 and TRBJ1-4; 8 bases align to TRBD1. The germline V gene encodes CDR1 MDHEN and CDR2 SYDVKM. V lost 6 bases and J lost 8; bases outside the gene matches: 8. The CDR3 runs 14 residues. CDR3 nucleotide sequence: TGTGCCAGCAGCTTGACAGGGGTAGGCGAAAAACTGTTTTTT. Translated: CASSLTGVGEKLFF.

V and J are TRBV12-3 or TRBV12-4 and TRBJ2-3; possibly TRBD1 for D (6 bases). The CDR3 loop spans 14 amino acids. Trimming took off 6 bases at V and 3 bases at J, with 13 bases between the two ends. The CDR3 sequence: CASRRGLGTDTQYF. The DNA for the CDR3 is TGTGCCAGCAGGAGGGGGTTGGGGACAGATACGCAGTATTTT.

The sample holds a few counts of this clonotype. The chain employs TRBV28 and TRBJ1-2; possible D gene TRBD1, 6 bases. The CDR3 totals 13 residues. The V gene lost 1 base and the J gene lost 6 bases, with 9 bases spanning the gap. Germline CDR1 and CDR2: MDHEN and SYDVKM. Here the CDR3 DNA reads TGTGCCAGCAGTTTATCAGGGGACGATGGCTACACCTTC. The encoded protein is CASSLSGDDGYTF.

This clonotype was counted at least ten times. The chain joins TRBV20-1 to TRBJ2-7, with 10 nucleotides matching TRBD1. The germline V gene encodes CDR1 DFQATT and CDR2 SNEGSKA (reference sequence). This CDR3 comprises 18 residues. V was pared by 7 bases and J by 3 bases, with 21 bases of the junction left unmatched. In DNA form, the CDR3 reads TGCAGTGTTCACATACCGGGACAGGGGATCTTCGCAAACTACGAGCAGTACTTC. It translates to CSVHIPGQGIFANYEQYF.